A single sample gave rise to the 18 T cell receptor beta chains below, sequenced in a study of T-cell reconstitution after alpha-beta-depleted transplantation in children. As it was prepared, the TCRbeta library received unique molecular identifiers. A single record per CDR3 protein comes from TCRdb applying MiXCR to the PCR reads. The sample has about 260,000 distinct CDR3 sequences, around a tenth seen once. The material sequenced was peripheral blood, taken 180 days after TCRalphabeta/CD19-depleted stem cell transplant. These receptors all come from a male patient aged 2 to 10 who had a stem cell transplant for chronic granulomatous disease, so the T cells may come from the graft donor.

In its sample, this clonotype was seen many times. The rearrangement uses TRBV11-2 and TRBJ2-5; 12 bases are shared with TRBD2. The V gene end was trimmed by 0 bases and the J gene end by 4 bases; junction bases not matched to a gene: 9. Germline V gives CDR1 SGHAT, CDR2 FQNNGV. This CDR3 comprises 18 residues. The CDR3 region is CASSLDLVVTSGRETQYF. CDR3 bases: TGTGCCAGCAGCTTAGATCTGGTTGTGACTAGCGGGAGAGAGACCCAGTACTTC.

This clonotype has ten or more counts. V and J are TRBV5-1 and TRBJ2-7; D is perhaps TRBD1 or TRBD2 (6 bases each). The germline CDR1 and CDR2 sequences are SGHRS and YFSETQ. The V gene lost 4 bases and the J gene lost 2 bases, with 13 bases spanning the gap. The CDR3 totals 14 residues. The chain's CDR3 is CASSRGDETYEQYF. Here the CDR3 DNA reads TGCGCCAGCAGCAGGGGGGACGAAACCTACGAGCAGTACTTC.

Worth noting for this clonotype: A much larger clone lies a single base off, so this may be a read error. The CDR3 sequence is CAIKEIIPGELFF. CDR3 DNA sequence: TGTGCCATCAAAGAGATCATCCCCGGGGAGCTGTTTTTT. The rearrangement joins TRBV10-3 to TRBJ2-2; no definite D call. Looked up from germline, CDR1 is ENHRY and CDR2 is SYGVKD. The CDR3 is made up of 13 amino acids. The germline V and J ends were trimmed by 7 bases and 6 bases, with 12 bases remaining between them.

The table lists this clonotype with many counts. The rearrangement joins TRBV29-1 to TRBJ2-1; the D is unclear. The V end was cut by 1 base, the J end by 8 bases, with 12 bases between. Germline values: CDR1 SQVTM, CDR2 ANQGSEA. The CDR3 runs to 13 residues. DNA of the CDR3: TGCAGCGTTGAAGCCCGGGTTTTAGATGAGCAGTTCTTC. It yields the protein CSVEARVLDEQFF.

This chain uses TRBV4-2 with TRBJ2-1; tentatively, D is TRBD2 (5 bases). This CDR3 contains 16 residues. Trimming shortened V by 0 bases and J by 2 bases, and 11 bases separated the two germline ends. Germline V gives CDR1 LGHNA, CDR2 YNFKEQ. This chain's CDR3 is CASSQDRAVPYNEQFF. DNA for the CDR3: TGTGCCAGCAGCCAAGATCGAGCGGTCCCCTACAATGAGCAGTTCTTC.

This clonotype was counted ten times or more. The chain recombines TRBV6-5 with TRBJ2-1, with a tentative D call TRBD1 (6 bases). The CDR3 length is 12 residues. Trimming took off 5 bases at V and 9 bases at J, with 11 bases between the two ends. The germline gives CDR1 MNHEY, CDR2 SVGAGI. CDR3 region: CASSNTGFEQFF. The DNA of the CDR3 is TGTGCCAGCAGTAACACAGGGTTTGAGCAGTTCTTC.

This clonotype was observed at least ten times. The chain recombines TRBV15 with TRBJ2-1, with TRBD2 matching over 9 bases. The V and J ends lost 7 bases and 8 bases, in that order; junction bases with no gene match: 9. There are 14 residues in the CDR3. Germline V gives CDR1 LNHNV, CDR2 YYDKDF (reference sequence). CDR3 DNA: TGTGCCACCAACAAGCGGGGGGCAATAGATGAGCAGTTCTTC. This codes for CATNKRGAIDEQFF.

Many counts were recorded for this clonotype. Here the CDR3 reads CASSPRGEMAQYF. The CDR3, as DNA: TGTGCCAGCAGCCCCCGCGGCGAGATGGCGCAGTATTTT. This chain links TRBV7-3 with TRBJ2-3; no reliable D call. Germline CDR1 SGHTA, CDR2 FQGTGA. Trimming stripped 5 bases from V and 10 bases from J, with 16 bases between. The CDR3 sequence is 13 residues long.

This chain uses TRBV12-3 or TRBV12-4 with TRBJ2-1; D not resolved. The ends were cut back, 2 bases at V and 9 bases at J, with 8 bases in the middle. This CDR3 comprises 12 residues. The CDR3: CASSLWGGEQFF. The CDR3 DNA is TGTGCCAGCAGTTTATGGGGTGGTGAGCAGTTCTTC.

This clonotype has just a few counts. The chain has TRBV30 and TRBJ2-1, with D possibly TRBD2 on 5 matching bases. CDR3 length: 14 residues. The germline V gene encodes CDR1 GTSNPN and CDR2 SVGIG (reference sequence). Trimming took off 1 base at V and 2 bases at J, with 9 bases between the two ends. The CDR3 region is CAWSGVGAYNEQFF. CDR3 DNA sequence: TGTGCCTGGAGTGGGGTGGGAGCCTACAATGAGCAGTTCTTC.

This clonotype came up many times. The rearrangement uses TRBV3-1 and TRBJ2-7, with 10 nucleotides matching TRBD1. Germline assignment: CDR1 LGHDT and CDR2 YNNKEL (reference sequence). Unmatched junction bases numbered 7, after V lost 2 bases and J lost 6 bases. The CDR3 sequence is 15 residues long. The CDR3 is CASSQTGQGTGEQYF. CDR3 nucleotides: TGTGCCAGCAGCCAAACGGGACAGGGGACGGGCGAGCAGTACTTC.

This clonotype was counted ten times or more. The V and J genes are TRBV7-9 and TRBJ2-3; no firm D call. The germline gives CDR1 SEHNR, CDR2 FQNEAQ (reference sequence). Trimming left V 2 bases short and J 3 bases short, with 18 bases between. The CDR3 spans 17 residues. This CDR3 reads CASSLPEVRRLTDTQYF. For the CDR3, the DNA is TGTGCCAGCAGCTTACCAGAAGTTCGCCGTTTAACAGATACGCAGTATTTT. Full variable domain (missing parts from reference TRBV7-9 and TRBJ2-3): DTGVSQNPRHKITKRGQNVTFRCDPISEHNRLYWYRQTLGQGPEFLTYFQNEAQLEKSRLLSDRFSAERPKGSFSTLEIQRTEQGDSAMYLCASSLPEVRRLTDTQYFGPGTRLTVL.

The genes are TRBV19 and TRBJ2-1; possible D gene TRBD1, 6 bases. The CDR3 loop spans 13 amino acids. Between the trimmed V and J ends, which lost 1 base and 10 bases, there was a span of 11 bases. Germline V gene data show CDR1 as LNHDA and CDR2 as SQIVND (reference sequence). The CDR3 nucleotides are TGTGCCAGTAGTATAGTCTCGACAGGCGAGCAGTTCTTC. It yields the protein CASSIVSTGEQFF.

This clonotype was counted at least ten times. The chain is built from TRBV29-1 and TRBJ2-5; unclear D gene. Trimming cost V 6 bases and J 0 bases, with 5 bases left between them. CDR1 and CDR2 from the germline V gene are SQVTM and ANQGSEA. The CDR3 is 11 residues long. This CDR3 reads CSVGNQETQYF. The CDR3 coding sequence is TGCAGCGTAGGTAACCAAGAGACCCAGTACTTC.

This clonotype appeared many times. The DNA for the CDR3 is TGCGCCAGCAGCCTGGGGATTTTTGGGACAGGGTATGGAGGCTACACCTTC. This encodes CASSLGIFGTGYGGYTF. The chain uses TRBV5-1 and TRBJ1-2; 9 positions agree with TRBD1. Unmatched junction bases numbered 18, after V lost 4 bases and J lost 8 bases. The CDR3 contains 17 residues. Looked up from germline, CDR1 is SGHRS and CDR2 is YFSETQ.

This clonotype was counted ten times or more. V and J are TRBV30 and TRBJ1-2; D is unclear. The V end was cut by 0 bases, the J end by 5 bases, with 7 bases between. This CDR3 is built from 12 residues. CDR1 and CDR2 from the germline V gene are GTSNPN and SVGIG (reference sequence). DNA for the CDR3: TGTGCCTGGAGTGTCGATGGGTATGGCTACACCTTC. Encoded protein: CAWSVDGYGYTF.

This clonotype was detected ten times or more. The CDR3 loop reads CSAPTGGFTGELFF. The DNA of the CDR3 is TGCAGTGCTCCGACAGGGGGCTTTACCGGGGAGCTGTTTTTT. The chain recombines TRBV20-1 with TRBJ2-2, with 10 bases aligning to TRBD1. CDR3 size: 14 residues. Trimming cost V 5 bases and J 5 bases; bases outside gene matches: 5. Looked up from germline, CDR1 is DFQATT and CDR2 is SNEGSKA (reference sequence).

This clonotype was observed at least ten times. V is TRBV18 and J is TRBJ2-3; no firm D call. The CDR3 totals 13 residues. Germline V gene data show CDR1 as KGHSH and CDR2 as LQKENI. Trimming cost V 1 base and J 2 bases, with 4 bases left between them. The CDR3 DNA follows: TGTGCCAGCTCACCACTTGACACAGATACGCAGTATTTT. Encoded protein: CASSPLDTDTQYF.